This is a list of T cell receptor beta chains from one sample in a study of cytomegalovirus exposure and HLA in healthy donors. Sequencing was performed with immunoSEQ multiplex PCR; in TCRdb, only in-frame clones are kept and a portion is missing. The table records approximately 190,000 clones, approximately 81% of them present only once. Sequencing input: PBMCs. These receptors were collected from a man aged 45-60 years in good health and CMV-seronegative. Each CDR3 is given without its conserved first and last residue.

>TRBV2|TRBJ1-2
ASAGGYGYT
>TRBV7-6|TRBJ1-2
ASSLSPYTEDGYT
>TRBV7-8|TRBJ2-2
ASSFSEMPTGELF
>TRBV7-9|TRBJ1-4
ASSYSDGNEKLF
>TRBV19|TRBJ2-5
ASSPIDGDQETQY
>TRBV11-2|TRBJ2-7
ASSLRLADTAEQY
>TRBV5-6|TRBJ1-2
ASTPGTGHYGYT
>TRBV5-5|TRBJ1-2
ASSVNRGMGYGYT
>TRBV7-9|TRBJ1-2
SSSTPGQGGTGYT
>TRBV7-6|TRBJ2-1
ASSSRPSGVSGSYNEQF
>TRBV4-3|TRBJ1-2
ASSQDEDRDYGYT
>TRBV4-3|TRBJ2-3
ASSQEGRGADTQY
>TRBV19|TRBJ1-1
ASSLGRHTNTEAF
>TRBV2|TRBJ1-6
ASSARTGTNSPLH
>TRBV9|TRBJ1-1
ASSAEASVTEAF
>TRBV27|TRBJ1-2
ASKSGQAEYGYT
>TRBV7-6|TRBJ2-5
ASSKGTGQETQY
>TRBV7-2|TRBJ2-1
ASSHGLAGGGGEQF
>TRBV6-5|TRBJ2-4
ASSSFSSNIQY
>TRBV27|TRBJ1-1
ASSFSGRAIYTEAF
>TRBV11-3|TRBJ2-1
ASSFSDGRNEQF
>TRBV7-9|TRBJ2-1
ASSLYQQF
>TRBV4-1|TRBJ2-2
ASSTGPTNTGELF
>TRBV25-1|TRBJ1-2
ASSAGARGYT
>TRBV7-9|TRBJ2-2
ASSLAWELF
>TRBV5-1|TRBJ1-1
ASSLATGGVTEAF
>TRBV6-6|TRBJ2-1
ASSYLQGDEQF
>TRBV18|TRBJ2-3
ASSPFPGTDTQY
>TRBV9|TRBJ2-1
ASSVDGLADYNEQF
>TRBV7-2|TRBJ2-1
ASSVVGEGSYNEQF
>TRBV13|TRBJ1-1
ASSPTSGGKAF
>TRBV6-6|TRBJ2-3
AGRGQVGTDTQY